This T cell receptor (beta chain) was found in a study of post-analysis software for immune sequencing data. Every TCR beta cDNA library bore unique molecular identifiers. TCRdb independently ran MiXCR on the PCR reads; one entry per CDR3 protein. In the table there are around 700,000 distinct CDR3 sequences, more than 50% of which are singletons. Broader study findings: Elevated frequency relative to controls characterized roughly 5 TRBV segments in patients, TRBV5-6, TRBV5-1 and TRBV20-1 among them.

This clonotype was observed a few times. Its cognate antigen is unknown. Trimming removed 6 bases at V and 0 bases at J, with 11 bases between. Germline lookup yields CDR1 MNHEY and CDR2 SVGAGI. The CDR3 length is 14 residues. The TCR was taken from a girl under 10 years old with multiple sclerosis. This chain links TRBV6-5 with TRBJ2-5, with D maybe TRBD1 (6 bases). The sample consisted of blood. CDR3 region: CASRRAGDQETQYF. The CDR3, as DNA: TGTGCCAGCAGGCGGGCAGGGGACCAAGAGACCCAGTACTTC.